Below, 25 T cell receptor beta chains from the same sample are listed, as sequenced in a study of identical twins. TCRdb passed the 5' RACE reads through MiXCR, listing each CDR3 protein once. The table shows hundreds of thousands of distinct CDR3 sequences, with 8.6% occurring only once. These records were also assigned to another study, of yellow fever vaccine responses in identical twins.

The sequencing input was PBMCs. The origin of the receptors is a woman aged 18-29 years in good health.

CDR3 loop: CSVVAAGELFF. Written as DNA, the CDR3 is TGCAGTGTAGTAGCCGCCGGGGAGCTGTTTTTT. The rearrangement links TRBV20-1 to TRBJ2-2; D remains unclear. CDR1 and CDR2 (germline): DFQATT, SNEGSKA (reference sequence). The CDR3 totals 11 residues. Deletions cut 7 bases from V and 6 bases from J, with 9 bases between.

This clonotype was detected only a few times. The rearrangement joins TRBV24-1 to TRBJ2-7; 8 nucleotides align to TRBD1. V lost 5 bases, J lost 3 bases, and 8 bases stayed unmatched. The CDR3 extends over 15 amino acids. The germline gives CDR1 KGHDR, CDR2 SFDVKD. The chain's CDR3 is CATSVRTGGGYEQYF. CDR3 coding DNA: TGTGCCACCAGTGTCCGCACAGGGGGAGGCTACGAGCAGTACTTC.

The chain uses TRBV7-3 and TRBJ2-3, with D perhaps matching TRBD2 (5 bases). From germline, CDR1 is SGHTA and CDR2 FQGTGA. V was clipped by 0 bases and J by 0 bases, with 13 bases between them. This CDR3 comprises 17 residues. The CDR3 bases are TGTGCCAGCAGCTTAACCTTCCAGCGGTCTAGCACAGATACGCAGTATTTT. This gives the protein CASSLTFQRSSTDTQYF.

This chain joins TRBV4-3 and TRBJ1-4, with D possibly matching TRBD1 (5 bases). CDR3 length: 17 amino acids. V was pared by 1 base and J by 5 bases, with 17 bases between. Germline V gives CDR1 LGHNA, CDR2 YSLEER. The CDR3 nucleotides read TGCGCCAGCAGCCAAGGAGAGCTCCGGGGCCTGAATGAAAAACTGTTTTTT. Protein sequence: CASSQGELRGLNEKLFF.

The chain is built from TRBV7-8 and TRBJ2-7; tentative D call: TRBD2 (6 bases). Germline V gene sequence: CDR1 SGHVS, CDR2 FQNEAQ. Deletions cut 10 bases from V and 1 base from J, with 14 bases between. CDR3 length: 13 residues. The CDR3 region is CATRAAGSYEQYF. DNA for the CDR3: TGTGCCACTAGGGCCGCGGGGTCCTACGAGCAGTACTTC.

This clonotype was observed a handful of times. This chain connects TRBV6-1 to TRBJ2-5, with D perhaps matching TRBD1 (6 bases). Germline CDR1 is MNHNS and CDR2 is SASEGT. CDR3 length: 16 residues. Trimming removed 6 bases from V and 0 bases from J, with 17 bases in between. The CDR3 bases are TGTGCCAGCAGCCGCGGAACAGGGATTAACCAAGAGACCCAGTACTTC. This codes for CASSRGTGINQETQYF.

This clonotype appeared a few times. V is TRBV27 and J is TRBJ2-1, with 9 positions matching TRBD2. CDR1 MNHEY and CDR2 SMNVEV come from the germline V gene (reference sequence). This CDR3 has 16 residues. V lost 2 bases and J lost 3; bases outside the gene matches: 5. The chain's CDR3 is CASSLLVAGDYNEQFF. The DNA of the CDR3 is TGTGCCAGCAGTTTACTCGTAGCGGGAGACTACAATGAGCAGTTCTTC.

This clonotype was recorded many times. The rearrangement uses TRBV5-1 and TRBJ2-7; maybe TRBD1 (5 bases). The length of the CDR3 is 13 residues. The V end was cut by 3 bases, the J end by 2 bases, with 9 bases between. Germline CDR1 is SGHRS and CDR2 is YFSETQ. The CDR3 DNA reads TGCGCCAGCAGCTCACAGGTAACCTACGAGCAGTACTTC. Amino acids: CASSSQVTYEQYF. The complete variable domain, with remaining parts taken from reference TRBV5-1 and TRBJ2-7, reads KAGVTQTPRYLIKTRGQQVTLSCSPISGHRSVSWYQQTPGQGLQFLFEYFSETQRNKGNFPGRFSGRQFSNSRSEMNVSTLELGDSALYLCASSSQVTYEQYFGPGTRLTVT.

The chain has TRBV18 and TRBJ2-7; D unclear. The length of the CDR3 is 13 residues. V lost 0 bases and J 5 bases, leaving 8 bases between the germline ends. The germline CDR1 and CDR2 sequences are KGHSH and LQKENI. The DNA of the CDR3 is TGTGCCAGCTCACCACCGGGTCAGAACGAGCAGTACTTC. Translating gives CASSPPGQNEQYF.

The chain combines TRBV7-3 with TRBJ1-6; D is unclear. The V end lost 3 bases, the J end lost 6 bases, and 6 bases lay between the germline ends. The germline V gene has CDR1 SGHTA and CDR2 FQGTGA. The CDR3 consists of 13 residues. CDR3 loop: CASSLRSNSPLHF. In DNA form, the CDR3 reads TGTGCCAGCAGCTTGCGATCTAATTCACCCCTCCACTTT.

The V call is TRBV20-1, the J call TRBJ2-1; possibly TRBD1 or TRBD2 for D (5 bases each). CDR3 size: 13 residues. Germline V gene data show CDR1 as DFQATT and CDR2 as SNEGSKA (reference sequence). The V and J ends lost 6 bases and 5 bases respectively, with 14 bases between them. CDR3 nucleotides: TGCAGTGCACTGGGACGCACTAACAATGAGCAGTTCTTC. Amino acid sequence: CSALGRTNNEQFF.

J is TRBJ2-7 and V is TRBV21-1; the D call TRBD1 from the table was never checked on the DNA. TRBV21-1 is labeled a pseudogene. The CDR3 is 18 amino acids. This CDR3 is CASRGMWTGVKKTYEQYF. CDR3 DNA sequence: TGTGCCAGCAGGGGGATGTGGACAGGGGTTAAAAAGACCTACGAGCAGTACTTC.

This clonotype appeared a few times. This rearrangement joins TRBV11-2 to TRBJ2-6; 10 bases are shared with TRBD1. This CDR3 region has 17 residues. V dropped 10 bases and J dropped 2; count of bases not matched to a gene: 11. Per germline, CDR1 SGHAT and CDR2 FQNNGV. The CDR3 region is CATLRTGGGTGANVLTF. CDR3 DNA sequence: TGTGCCACCCTGAGGACAGGGGGGGGTACTGGGGCCAACGTCCTGACTTTC.

The chain joins TRBV28 to TRBJ1-1; tentative D call: TRBD1 (6 bases). The CDR3 has 15 residues. From germline, CDR1 is MDHEN and CDR2 SYDVKM. The V and J ends lost 6 bases and 0 bases respectively, with 14 bases between them. CDR3: CASRRGRGLNTEAFF. Here the CDR3 DNA reads TGTGCCAGCAGACGCGGCAGGGGTCTGAACACTGAAGCTTTCTTT.

V and J are TRBV27 and TRBJ2-5; 11 bases line up with TRBD2. Germline CDR1 is MNHEY and CDR2 is SMNVEV (reference sequence). Unmatched junction bases numbered 11, after V lost 6 bases and J lost 5 bases. The CDR3 totals 16 residues. This CDR3 reads CASRAGTSGSGETQYF. For the CDR3, the DNA is TGTGCCAGCAGGGCGGGCACTAGCGGGAGTGGGGAGACCCAGTACTTC.

This clonotype was seen a handful of times. As DNA, the CDR3 is TGTGCCATCAGTGAGTCGTTATCTCCTTCACCCCTCCACTTT. Translation gives CAISESLSPSPLHF. This rearrangement joins TRBV10-3 to TRBJ1-6; D remains unclear. The CDR3 spans 14 residues. Germline V gene data show CDR1 as ENHRY and CDR2 as SYGVKD. With 0 bases removed from V and 9 bases from J, the gap between germline ends came to 9 bases.

V and J are TRBV9 and TRBJ2-3; TRBD1 matches 9 bases. The V segment lost 0 bases and the J segment 3 bases; nucleotides outside the gene matches: 2. The CDR3 extends over 15 amino acids. Germline V CDR1 and CDR2: SGDLS, YYNGEE. Here the CDR3 reads CASSVDRGRTDTQYF. DNA of the CDR3: TGTGCCAGCAGCGTAGACAGGGGGCGAACAGATACGCAGTATTTT.

This clonotype was counted only a few times. The chain links TRBV11-2 to TRBJ2-3; TRBD1 agrees at 7 bases. The CDR3 spans 15 residues. J lost 3 bases, V lost 5 bases, and 8 bases had no gene match. Looked up from germline, CDR1 is SGHAT and CDR2 is FQNNGV. The CDR3 protein is CASSPAGGATDTQYF. The CDR3 DNA is TGTGCCAGCAGCCCAGCAGGGGGTGCGACAGATACGCAGTATTTT.

The CDR3 DNA reads as TGTGCCAGCAGTCCACCTTCGCGGGGGGCTTACGAGCAGTACTTC. Amino acids: CASSPPSRGAYEQYF. The chain is built from TRBV6-1 and TRBJ2-7; 8 nucleotides agree with TRBD2. The V gene end was trimmed by 5 bases and the J gene end by 4 bases; junction bases not matched to a gene: 10. The V gene's germline CDR1 is MNHNS and CDR2 SASEGT. The CDR3 runs to 15 residues.

In this sample, this clonotype turned up many times. The V and J genes are TRBV4-1 and TRBJ2-5; 9 bases align to TRBD1. CDR1 is MGHRA, CDR2 YSYEKL, per germline. CDR3 length equals 15 residues. V shed 0 bases and J 5 bases; nucleotides not matched to a gene: 4. CDR3 nucleotide sequence: TGCGCCAGCAGCCAAGACCCGACAGGGGGGGAGACCCAGTACTTC. Its translation is CASSQDPTGGETQYF.

This clonotype showed up many times. The chain employs TRBV5-5 and TRBJ2-7; D gene uncertain. CDR3 length: 13 residues. Trimming removed 4 bases at V and 0 bases at J, with 8 bases between. Germline CDR1 and CDR2: SGHKS and YYEKEE (reference sequence). CDR3 residues: CASSTGYSYEQYF. CDR3 DNA: TGTGCCAGCAGCACCGGATACTCCTACGAGCAGTACTTC.

This clonotype has more than one count but fewer than ten. The chain uses TRBV7-9 and TRBJ2-1, with TRBD2 as a possible D gene (6 bases). Looked up from germline, CDR1 is SEHNR and CDR2 is FQNEAQ (reference sequence). Trimming removed 7 bases from V and 2 bases from J, with 15 bases in between. This CDR3 region has 15 residues. Written as DNA, the CDR3 is TGTGCCAGCATTCTAGCGCCTACTACCTACAATGAGCAGTTCTTC. Amino acid sequence: CASILAPTTYNEQFF.

This clonotype showed up just a few times. V and J are TRBV6-2 or TRBV6-3 and TRBJ2-4; the D gene could be TRBD1 or TRBD2 (5 bases each). This CDR3 has 19 amino acids. Germline CDR1 and CDR2: MNHEY and SVGEGT. V lost 1 base, J lost 2 bases, and 21 bases lay in between. The CDR3 DNA is TGTGCCAGCAGTTACTTGCCAGGGAAAGCGGTTGGGACCAAAAACATTCAGTACTTC. This codes for CASSYLPGKAVGTKNIQYF.

V usage is TRBV12-3 or TRBV12-4 and J usage is TRBJ2-6; either TRBD1 or TRBD2 may fit D (5 bases each). This CDR3 has 14 residues. Trimming cost V 3 bases and J 5 bases, with 8 bases left between them. As DNA, the CDR3 is TGTGCCAGCAGTTTGGGGGATAGGGCCAACGTCCTGACTTTC. It is translated as CASSLGDRANVLTF.

This chain uses TRBV4-1 with TRBJ2-3; 13 positions match TRBD2. The J segment lost 4 bases and the V segment lost 2 bases, leaving 3 bases of the junction unmatched. This CDR3 has 16 amino acids. Looked up from germline, CDR1 is MGHRA and CDR2 is YSYEKL. The CDR3 sequence: CASSQRTSGSSDTQYF. DNA for the CDR3: TGCGCCAGCAGCCAAAGGACTAGCGGGAGTTCAGATACGCAGTATTTT.